This TCR beta chain was documented in a study of T-cell reconstitution after alpha-beta-depleted transplantation in children. Broader study findings: Some patients showed high day-60 TCRbeta diversity, which derived from surviving recipient T cells and thymic progenitors. About two months after transplant, alpha-beta T cells reportedly came from several hundred expanded graft clones. Among T cells one year after transplant, newly produced cells accounted for most counts and diversity.

Germline CDR1 and CDR2: SGHVS and FNYEAQ. The ends were cut back, 1 base at V and 8 bases at J, with 14 bases in the middle. The CDR3 is made up of 14 amino acids. Unique molecular identifiers were built into the TCRbeta library. From the PCR reads, TCRdb called clonotypes with MiXCR, one entry per CDR3 protein. In the table there are some 300,000 distinct CDR3 sequences, just over 7.5% of which are singletons. There are a few counts of this clonotype. The antigen is not known. The receptor was isolated from a female patient aged 2-9 years who had a stem cell transplant for Fanconi anemia, so the T cells may come from the graft donor. The specimen was peripheral blood, collected 360 days after TCRalphabeta/CD19-depleted stem cell transplant. V is TRBV7-6 and J is TRBJ1-2; D unresolved. CDR3: CASSLGGDFQGYTF. CDR3 DNA: TGTGCCAGCAGCTTAGGAGGTGATTTCCAGGGCTACACCTTC.